Sequencing of this TCR beta chain was carried out in a study of blood T cell repertoires in COVID-19. As for the study in general: The United States, Italy and Spain were the sources of the acute and convalescent COVID-19 samples. The cDNA or gDNA used as material had been derived from T cells, B-cell-depleted T cells, or PBMCs.

Only in-frame clones appear in the TCRdb table, and some are missing; sequencing was by immunoSEQ multiplex PCR. The table records roughly 150,000 clones, about 85% of them present only once. The germline V gene encodes CDR1 SGDLS and CDR2 YYNGEE. This CDR3 has 15 amino acids. Trimming at V came to 4 bases and at J to 5 bases, leaving 10 bases not matched to a gene. Participant age was about 18 to 89 years, and participants resided in fewer than 30 US areas. The chain carries TRBV9 and TRBJ2-5, with 8 bases fitting TRBD1. This TCR derives from a woman between 40 and 50 years old who had been exposed to COVID-19. Sequenced input: PBMCs or T cells enriched from blood (not recorded which). The CDR3 DNA sequence: TGTGCCAGCAGCCCCGACAGGGGAGGCTATGAGACCCAGTACTTC. Encoded protein: CASSPDRGGYETQYF.